This T cell receptor (beta chain) was recovered during a study of T cell responses to AZD1222 COVID-19 vaccine. TCRdb's table, derived via immunoSEQ multiplex PCR, lists solely in-frame clones and lacks some. The repertoire holds 140,000 or so clones, with approximately 86% as singletons. CDR3 size: 12 residues. Germline values: CDR1 SGHDT, CDR2 YYEEEE. Trimming stripped 4 bases from V and 6 bases from J, with 8 bases between. This chain connects TRBV5-6 to TRBJ2-1; D not resolved. This material consisted of peripheral blood, taken 28 days after the second AZD1222 dose. This clonotype originated in an adult who received the AZD1222 COVID-19 vaccine. The chain's CDR3 is CASSLTGNEQFF. Here the CDR3 DNA reads TGTGCCAGCAGCCTGACGGGCAATGAGCAGTTCTTC.